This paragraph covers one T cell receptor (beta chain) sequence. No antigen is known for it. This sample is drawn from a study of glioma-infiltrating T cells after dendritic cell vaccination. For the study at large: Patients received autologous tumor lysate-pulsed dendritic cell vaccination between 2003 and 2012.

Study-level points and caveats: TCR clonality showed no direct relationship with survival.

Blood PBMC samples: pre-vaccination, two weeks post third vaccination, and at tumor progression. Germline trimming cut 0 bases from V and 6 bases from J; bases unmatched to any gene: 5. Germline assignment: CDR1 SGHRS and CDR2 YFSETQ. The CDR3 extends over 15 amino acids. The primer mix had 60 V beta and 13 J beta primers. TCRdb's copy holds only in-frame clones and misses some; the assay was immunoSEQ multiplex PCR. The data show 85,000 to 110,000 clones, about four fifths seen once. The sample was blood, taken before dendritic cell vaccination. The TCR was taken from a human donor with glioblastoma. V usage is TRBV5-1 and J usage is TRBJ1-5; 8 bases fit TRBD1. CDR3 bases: TGCGCCAGCAGCTTGGGACAGGGGATCGGTCAGCCCCAGCATTTT. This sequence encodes CASSLGQGIGQPQHF.